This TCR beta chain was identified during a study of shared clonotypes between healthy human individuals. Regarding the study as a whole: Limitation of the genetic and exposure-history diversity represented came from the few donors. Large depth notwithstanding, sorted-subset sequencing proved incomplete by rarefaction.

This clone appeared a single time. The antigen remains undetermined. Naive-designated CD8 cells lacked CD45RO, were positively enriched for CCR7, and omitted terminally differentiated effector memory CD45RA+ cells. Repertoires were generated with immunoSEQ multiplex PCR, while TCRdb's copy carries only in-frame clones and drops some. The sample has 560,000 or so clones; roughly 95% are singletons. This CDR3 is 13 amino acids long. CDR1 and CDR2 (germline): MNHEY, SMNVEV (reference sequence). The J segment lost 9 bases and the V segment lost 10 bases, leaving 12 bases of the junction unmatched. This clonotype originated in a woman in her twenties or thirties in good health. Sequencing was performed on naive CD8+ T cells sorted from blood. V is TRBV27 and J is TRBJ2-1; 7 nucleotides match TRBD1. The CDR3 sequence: CATTGSFLGEQFF. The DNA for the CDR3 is TGTGCCACGACAGGGTCCTTTTTGGGTGAGCAGTTCTTC.